Listed here is a single T cell receptor beta chain. In the original analysis: Nucleated cell counts were estimated from reference gene primer amplification. Generated by immunoSEQ multiplex PCR, the TCRdb table keeps only in-frame clones and is missing some. The DNA gave D and trimming, while V, J and clone size come from that table. The repertoire has more than 200,000 clones, around 84% of them found once; the top ten carry less than 5%. This sample is part of a study of blood T cell repertoires in COVID-19. Study background: COVID-19 samples from acute and convalescent phases originated in the United States, Italy and Spain. PBMCs, B-cell-depleted T cells, or T cells provided the cDNA or gDNA that made up the material.

The clonotype was recovered from a man in his 60s with acute or convalescent COVID-19. Sequencing input: peripheral blood.

The CDR3 here is CSVEGTSGRGWGNEQFF. CDR3 bases: TGCAGCGTTGAGGGGACTAGCGGGAGAGGATGGGGCAATGAGCAGTTCTTC. The genes are TRBV29-1 and TRBJ2-1; 14 positions agree with TRBD2. CDR3 size: 17 residues. Germline loops: CDR1 SQVTM, CDR2 ANQGSEA. V lost 3 bases, J lost 6 bases, and 10 bases stayed unmatched.